These 24 T cell receptor beta chains originate from one sample sequenced in a study of OX40 agonist ivuxolimab in advanced cancers. The data were produced by immunoSEQ multiplex PCR, yet TCRdb's version contains in-frame clones alone and is incomplete. The profile shows about 51,000 clones, about 88% of them singletons. The material was CD4+ or CD8+ T cells sorted from blood, obtained in a trial of the OX40 agonist ivuxolimab. These TCRs come from an adult with an advanced solid tumor such as melanoma, head and neck, liver or kidney cancer.

The rearrangement uses TRBV5-1 and TRBJ2-7; D not certain. This CDR3 has 12 residues. Germline V gives CDR1 SGHRS, CDR2 YFSETQ. The V gene lost 4 bases and the J gene lost 6 bases, with 11 bases spanning the gap. The CDR3 loop reads CASSPDVGEQYF. DNA for the CDR3: TGCGCCAGCAGCCCTGACGTGGGCGAGCAGTACTTC. The whole variable domain, remainder taken from reference TRBV5-1 and TRBJ2-7, is KAGVTQTPRYLIKTRGQQVTLSCSPISGHRSVSWYQQTPGQGLQFLFEYFSETQRNKGNFPGRFSGRQFSNSRSEMNVSTLELGDSALYLCASSPDVGEQYFGPGTRLTVT.

This clone has only one observation. The V gene is TRBV18, the J gene TRBJ2-3; D ambiguous. The CDR3 sequence is 15 residues long. V gave up 2 bases and J gave up 3 bases, with 12 bases separating them. The germline gives CDR1 KGHSH, CDR2 LQKENI. The CDR3 loop reads CASSPGVRGTDTQYF. CDR3 sequence (DNA): TGTGCCAGCTCACCAGGTGTGCGCGGTACAGATACGCAGTATTTT.

This chain joins TRBV5-1 and TRBJ2-3, with D possibly TRBD2 on 6 matching bases. This CDR3 region has 14 residues. Germline V lookup: CDR1 SGHRS, CDR2 YFSETQ. Deletions cut 2 bases from V and 2 bases from J, with 9 bases between. This CDR3 is CASSFRDSTDTQYF. The CDR3 nucleotides read TGCGCCAGCAGCTTCAGGGACTCCACAGATACGCAGTATTTT.

A note on this clone: Other nucleotide sequences in the sample specify the same CDR3. CDR3 protein: CASSISSQYYGYTF. The CDR3 nucleotides read TGTGCCAGTAGTATCTCGAGTCAATACTATGGCTACACCTTC. V and J are TRBV19 and TRBJ1-2; no clear D. Germline CDR1 is LNHDA and CDR2 is SQIVND (reference sequence). The CDR3 has 14 amino acids. The germline V and J ends were trimmed by 3 bases and 3 bases, with 11 bases remaining between them.

The rearrangement joins TRBV4-1 to TRBJ2-5; TRBD2 agrees at 12 bases. The CDR3 covers 17 residues. V gave up 3 bases and J gave up 1 base; unmatched junction bases: 6. CDR1 is MGHRA, CDR2 YSYEKL, per germline. The CDR3 sequence is CASSQAGLAGSQETQYF. For the CDR3, the DNA is TGCGCCAGCAGCCAGGCTGGACTAGCGGGGTCCCAAGAGACCCAGTACTTC.

The V call is TRBV7-2, the J call TRBJ2-3; D is possibly TRBD2 (6 bases). CDR3 length: 15 amino acids. Germline V gene data show CDR1 as SGHTA and CDR2 as FQGNSA. The V end was cut by 1 base, the J end by 2 bases, with 10 bases between. CDR3 nucleotide sequence: TGTGCCAGCAGCTTAGTTGCGGGATACACAGATACGCAGTATTTT. Translating it yields CASSLVAGYTDTQYF.

V is TRBV19 and J is TRBJ2-7, with TRBD1 matching over 7 bases. This CDR3 is 15 amino acids long. From germline, CDR1 is LNHDA and CDR2 SQIVND (reference sequence). V lost 3 bases, J lost 2 bases, and 7 bases stayed unmatched. In DNA form, the CDR3 reads TGTGCCAGTAGTATCAAATCGGGACAGACCTACGAGCAGTACTTC. Translation: CASSIKSGQTYEQYF. The whole variable domain, filled in from reference TRBV19 and TRBJ2-7, reads DGGITQSPKYLFRKEGQNVTLSCEQNLNHDAMYWYRQDPGQGLRLIYYSQIVNDFQKGDIAEGYSVSREKKESFPLTVTSAQKNPTAFYLCASSIKSGQTYEQYFGPGTRLTVT.

This clone was seen a single time. This chain joins TRBV5-6 and TRBJ1-2; D is undetermined. Trimming stripped 1 base from V and 5 bases from J, with 6 bases between. Germline CDR1 SGHDT, CDR2 YYEEEE. The length of the CDR3 is 12 residues. CDR3 amino acids: CASSLMGYGYTF. Written as DNA, the CDR3 is TGTGCCAGCAGCTTGATGGGGTATGGCTACACCTTC. Based on the CDR3 plus reference TRBV5-6 and TRBJ1-2, the full variable domain is DAGVTQSPTHLIKTRGQQVTLRCSPKSGHDTVSWYQQALGQGPQFIFQYYEEEERQRGNFPDRFSGHQFPNYSSELNVNALLLGDSALYLCASSLMGYGYTFGSGTRLTVV.

The chain is built from TRBV29-1 and TRBJ2-7; D is possibly TRBD1 (6 bases). CDR3 length: 11 residues. The ends were cut back, 3 bases at V and 8 bases at J, with 11 bases in the middle. Germline CDR1 reads SQVTM; CDR2 reads ANQGSEA. The CDR3 DNA follows: TGCAGCGTTGACAGGGGTACACAGCAGTACTTC. Its protein is CSVDRGTQQYF.

The chain joins TRBV19 to TRBJ2-7; 7 nucleotides agree with TRBD2. Trimming at V came to 5 bases and at J to 4 bases, leaving 5 bases not matched to a gene. This CDR3 contains 13 residues. Germline V CDR1 and CDR2: LNHDA, SQIVND (reference sequence). In DNA, the CDR3 is TGTGCCAGTAGTCGGAGGGAGGGGTACGAGCAGTACTTC. As protein: CASSRREGYEQYF.

V is TRBV5-8 and J is TRBJ2-5, with 7 bases fitting TRBD2. V lost 0 bases to trimming and J lost 5 bases; unmatched junction nucleotides: 7. The CDR3 runs 15 residues. Germline V gene data show CDR1 as SGHTS and CDR2 as YDEGEE. The CDR3 region is CASSLGSQGGETQYF. CDR3 nucleotides: TGTGCCAGCAGCTTGGGGTCGCAGGGAGGGGAGACCCAGTACTTC.

The chain is built from TRBV6-5 and TRBJ2-1, with 7 bases fitting TRBD2. CDR1 MNHEY and CDR2 SVGAGI come from the germline V gene. This CDR3 contains 15 residues. Losses at the gene ends were 2 bases for V and 5 bases for J; bases not matched to a gene: 6. The DNA of the CDR3 is TGTGCCAGCAGTTACCTGCTAGCGGCTAACAATGAGCAGTTCTTC. This gives the protein CASSYLLAANNEQFF.

The rearrangement joins TRBV30 to TRBJ1-1; no clear D. CDR3 length: 13 amino acids. V was clipped by 3 bases and J by 0 bases, with 8 bases between them. Germline V gene sequence: CDR1 GTSNPN, CDR2 SVGIG (reference sequence). DNA for the CDR3: TGTGCCTGGAGCAAGATCATGAACACTGAAGCTTTCTTT. Translation gives CAWSKIMNTEAFF.

The rearrangement links TRBV4-1 to TRBJ2-7; D may be TRBD2 (5 bases). Germline assignment: CDR1 MGHRA and CDR2 YSYEKL. The length of the CDR3 is 15 residues. V was pared by 0 bases and J by 2 bases, with 11 bases between. The CDR3 nucleotides are TGCGCCAGCAGCCAAGATCCGGGAACCCCCTACGAGCAGTACTTC. This translates into CASSQDPGTPYEQYF.

This clone has more than one count but fewer than ten. The sample has other DNA sequences that encode this CDR3 too. The chain carries TRBV5-1 and TRBJ2-3; 12 positions match TRBD2. CDR1 is SGHRS and CDR2 is YFSETQ in the germline V gene. After removal of 0 bases from V and 4 bases from J, the junction contained 3 bases not matched to a gene. The CDR3 is made up of 16 amino acids. CDR3 protein: CASSLGSSGGADTQYF. As DNA, the CDR3 is TGCGCCAGCAGCTTGGGATCTAGCGGGGGGGCAGATACGCAGTATTTT. Looking up the rest from reference TRBV5-1 and TRBJ2-3 gives the full variable domain: KAGVTQTPRYLIKTRGQQVTLSCSPISGHRSVSWYQQTPGQGLQFLFEYFSETQRNKGNFPGRFSGRQFSNSRSEMNVSTLELGDSALYLCASSLGSSGGADTQYFGPGTRLTVL.

The chain recombines TRBV5-6 with TRBJ2-1, with 8 nucleotides matching TRBD2. Germline CDR1 and CDR2: SGHDT and YYEEEE. Trimming at V came to 0 bases and at J to 4 bases, leaving 3 bases not matched to a gene. CDR3 length equals 15 residues. In nucleotides, the CDR3 is TGTGCCAGCAGCTTGGAGGGCGGGAGGTACAATGAGCAGTTCTTC. This sequence encodes CASSLEGGRYNEQFF.

The genes are TRBV6-1 and TRBJ2-7; 7 bases match TRBD1. CDR3 length: 14 amino acids. Per germline, CDR1 MNHNS and CDR2 SASEGT. V trimming: 7 bases; J trimming: 0 bases; junction bases outside the gene matches: 6. The CDR3 nucleotides are TGTGCCAGCAAGGAGACAGGGCTCTCCTACGAGCAGTACTTC. This encodes CASKETGLSYEQYF.

This clone was found once. This chain connects TRBV28 to TRBJ2-7; tentatively, D is TRBD1 or TRBD2 (6 bases each). The CDR3 is 11 residues long. Germline-derived CDR1 and CDR2 are MDHEN and SYDVKM. The ends were cut back, 5 bases at V and 10 bases at J, with 12 bases in the middle. The CDR3 DNA follows: TGTGCCAGCAGTGAAGGGGGGCGACAGTACTTC. It is translated as CASSEGGRQYF.

The chain is built from TRBV6-6 and TRBJ2-3; 9 nucleotides align to TRBD1. The CDR3 has 16 amino acids. Germline V lookup: CDR1 MNHNY, CDR2 SVGAGI (reference sequence). V was clipped by 6 bases and J by 0 bases; unmatched bases: 7. The CDR3 nucleotides read TGTGCCAGCAGCCCGGTCGGGACAGGGAGCACAGATACGCAGTATTTT. It is translated as CASSPVGTGSTDTQYF.

This rearrangement joins TRBV7-3 to TRBJ1-6, with D unclear. V was trimmed by 0 bases and J by 6 bases, leaving 6 bases between them. Germline V CDR1 and CDR2: SGHTA, FQGTGA. The CDR3 spans 14 residues. The CDR3, as DNA: TGTGCCAGCAGCTTAACAGGTCCTAATTCACCCCTCCACTTT. This gives the protein CASSLTGPNSPLHF.

V and J are TRBV9 and TRBJ1-3; D is ambiguous. Germline-derived CDR1 and CDR2 are SGDLS and YYNGEE. V was cut by 3 bases and J by 0 bases, with 16 bases left in between. This CDR3 is 17 amino acids long. The CDR3 spells CASSEDGSPFSGNTIYF. As DNA, the CDR3 is TGTGCCAGCAGCGAGGACGGAAGCCCATTCTCTGGAAACACCATATATTTT.

The chain couples TRBV6-6 to TRBJ2-7; possible D gene TRBD1, 5 bases. Germline V gene lookup returns CDR1 MNHNY and CDR2 SVGAGI (reference sequence). The CDR3 has 12 residues. V was pared by 5 bases and J by 4 bases, with 9 bases between. CDR3 sequence: CASSRTGYEQYF. CDR3 sequence (DNA): TGTGCCAGCAGTCGTACAGGTTACGAGCAGTACTTC.

The gene calls are TRBV6-5 and TRBJ2-3; a weak D match, TRBD2 (6 bases). Germline CDR1 MNHEY, CDR2 SVGAGI. The CDR3 is 16 amino acids. The V and J ends lost 0 bases and 4 bases respectively, with 14 bases between them. CDR3 bases: TGTGCCAGCAGTTACTCGGGGGGTCTGGTCGCAGATACGCAGTATTTT. Translating gives CASSYSGGLVADTQYF.

The chain has TRBV5-4 and TRBJ2-1, with 7 bases identical to TRBD1. V lost 4 bases to trimming and J lost 8 bases; unmatched junction nucleotides: 6. This CDR3 has 13 amino acids. Germline V gene data show CDR1 as SGHNT and CDR2 as YYREEE (reference sequence). The CDR3 sequence is CASSRDREDEQFF. The DNA for the CDR3 is TGTGCCAGCAGCCGCGACAGGGAAGATGAGCAGTTCTTC.